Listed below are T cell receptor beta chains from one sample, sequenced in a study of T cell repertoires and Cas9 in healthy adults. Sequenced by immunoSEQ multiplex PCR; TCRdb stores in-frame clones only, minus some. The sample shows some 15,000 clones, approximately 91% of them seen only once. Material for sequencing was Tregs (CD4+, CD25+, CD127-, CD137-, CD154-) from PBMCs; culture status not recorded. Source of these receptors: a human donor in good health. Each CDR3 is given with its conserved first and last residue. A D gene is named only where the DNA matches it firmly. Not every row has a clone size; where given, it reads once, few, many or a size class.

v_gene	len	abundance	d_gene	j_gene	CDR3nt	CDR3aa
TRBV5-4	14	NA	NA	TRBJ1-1	TGTGCCAGCAGCCGAGTAAACATGAACACTGAAGCTTTCTTT	CASSRVNMNTEAFF
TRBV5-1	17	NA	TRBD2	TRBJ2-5	TGCGCCAGCAGCTCCGGGACTAACACTCCCACGAGGCGGACCCAGTACTTC	CASSSGTNTPTRRTQYF
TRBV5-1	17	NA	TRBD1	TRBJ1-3	TGCGCCAGCAGCTTGTTTCCAGGGGGGGCTGCTGGAAACACCATATATTTT	CASSLFPGGAAGNTIYF
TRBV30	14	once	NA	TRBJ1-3	TGTGCCTGGAGTACAGAGCCCAAAGCGATCTCCATATATTTT	CAWSTEPKAISIYF
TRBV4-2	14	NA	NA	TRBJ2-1	TGTGCCAGCAGCGAAGCGCTGGGATACAATGAGCAGTTCTTC	CASSEALGYNEQFF
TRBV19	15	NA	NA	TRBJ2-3	TGTGCCAGTAGTATAGATGCGGCCCTGCGAGATACGCAGTATTTT	CASSIDAALRDTQYF
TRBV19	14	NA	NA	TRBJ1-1	TGTGCCAGTATCGTTGGGAGGGGAGGCACTGAAGCTTTCTTT	CASIVGRGGTEAFF
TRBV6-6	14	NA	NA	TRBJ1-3	TGTGCCAGCAGTTCCATGAGCTCTGGAAACACCATATATTTT	CASSSMSSGNTIYF
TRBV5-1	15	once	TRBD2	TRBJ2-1	TGCGCCAGCAGCCCTTACCGGGAGGGTCGCAATGAGCAGTTCTTC	CASSPYREGRNEQFF
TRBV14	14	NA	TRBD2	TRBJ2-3	TGTGCCAGCAGCCGATGGGGAGGGACAGATACGCAGTATTTT	CASSRWGGTDTQYF
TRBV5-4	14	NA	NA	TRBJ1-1	TGTGCCAGCAGCTTGGACACCATGAACACTGAAGCTTTCTTT	CASSLDTMNTEAFF
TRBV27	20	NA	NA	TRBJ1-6	TGTGCCAGCAGCTTAACCCGGGAGACAATCTCCATGGGGCGTAATTCACCCCTCCACTTT	CASSLTRETISMGRNSPLHF
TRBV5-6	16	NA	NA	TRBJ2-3	TGTGCCAGCAGCTTGGACAGTTTCTGGCACACAGATACGCAGTATTTT	CASSLDSFWHTDTQYF
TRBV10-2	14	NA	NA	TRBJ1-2	TGCGCCAGCAGTGAGTCGTCAGGGGCGCGAGGCTACACCTTC	CASSESSGARGYTF
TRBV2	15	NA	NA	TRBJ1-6	TGTGCCAGCAGTGAGGGTCAGGTGCTAGGATCACCCCTCCACTTT	CASSEGQVLGSPLHF
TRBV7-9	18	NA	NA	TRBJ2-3	TGTGCCAGCAGCTTAGGGGTGGCAGCCTATTCTAGCACAGATACGCAGTATTTT	CASSLGVAAYSSTDTQYF